This record looks at one T cell receptor (beta chain) sequence and its context. Antigen unknown. Germline-derived CDR1 and CDR2 are SGHVS and FQNEAQ. The CDR3 is 15 amino acids. Reverse transcribing all isolated RNA meant expressed TCRB transcripts were sequenced. TCRdb keeps only in-frame clones here, not all; method: immunoSEQ multiplex PCR. The sample shows 120,000 to 150,000 clones, 10% of them seen only once. This specimen comes from a study of beta chain features in type 1 diabetes. Overall study context: Sorted cells examined across all samples numbered 107,917,701. Study-wide findings and caveats: Naive, central memory and Treg TCRB repertoires seemed to resemble each other more closely in patients than they did in healthy donors.

The sequencing sample was made of naive CD4+ T cells from blood. The receptor was isolated from a man aged 18 to 30 in good health. The chain is built from TRBV7-8 and TRBJ2-5, with D perhaps TRBD2 (5 bases). The J call may not be correct, given that the DNA end is closer to TRBJ2-7. CDR3 sequence: CASSLVAGLLDEQYF. In DNA form, the CDR3 reads TGTGCCAGCAGCTTAGTTGCGGGCCTCCTCGACGAGCAGTACTTC.